This TCR beta chain was observed in a study of blood T cell repertoires in COVID-19. The overall study: Sources were T cells, B-cell-depleted T cells, or PBMCs; the material itself was cDNA or gDNA.

Using immunoSEQ multiplex PCR, the repertoire was profiled, and TCRdb retains in-frame clones only, with some absent. This sample has about 120,000 clones; 87% occur once, and the top ten carry 4% to 5.5%. The ends lost 1 base at V and 7 bases at J; junction bases unmatched: 6. CDR1 SGHTA and CDR2 FQGNSA come from the germline V gene. This CDR3 contains 15 residues. The sequence was obtained from a human donor in a cohort sampled during active COVID-19. The J gene is TRBJ2-1, the V gene TRBV7-2, with 8 bases that match TRBD1. Sequencing was carried out using peripheral blood. The CDR3 region is CASSLVTGGWNEQFF. CDR3 DNA: TGTGCCAGCAGCTTAGTAACAGGGGGTTGGAATGAGCAGTTCTTC.